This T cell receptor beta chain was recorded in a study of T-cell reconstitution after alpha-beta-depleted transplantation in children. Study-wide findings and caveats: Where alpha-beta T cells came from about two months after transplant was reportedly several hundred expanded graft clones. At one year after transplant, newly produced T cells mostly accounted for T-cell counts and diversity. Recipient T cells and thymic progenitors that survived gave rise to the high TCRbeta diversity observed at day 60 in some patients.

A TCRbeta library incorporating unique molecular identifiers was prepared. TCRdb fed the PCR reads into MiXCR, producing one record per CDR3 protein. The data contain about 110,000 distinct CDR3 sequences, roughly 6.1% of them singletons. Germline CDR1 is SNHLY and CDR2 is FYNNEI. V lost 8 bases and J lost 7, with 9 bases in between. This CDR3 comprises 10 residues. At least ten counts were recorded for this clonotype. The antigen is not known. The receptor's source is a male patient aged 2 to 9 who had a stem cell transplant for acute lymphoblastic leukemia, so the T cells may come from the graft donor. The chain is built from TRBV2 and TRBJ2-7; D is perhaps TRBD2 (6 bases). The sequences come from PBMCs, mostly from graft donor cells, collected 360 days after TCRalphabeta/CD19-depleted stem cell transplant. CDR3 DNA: TGTGCCAGCTATCGGGAGGAGCAGTACTTC. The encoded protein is CASYREEQYF.